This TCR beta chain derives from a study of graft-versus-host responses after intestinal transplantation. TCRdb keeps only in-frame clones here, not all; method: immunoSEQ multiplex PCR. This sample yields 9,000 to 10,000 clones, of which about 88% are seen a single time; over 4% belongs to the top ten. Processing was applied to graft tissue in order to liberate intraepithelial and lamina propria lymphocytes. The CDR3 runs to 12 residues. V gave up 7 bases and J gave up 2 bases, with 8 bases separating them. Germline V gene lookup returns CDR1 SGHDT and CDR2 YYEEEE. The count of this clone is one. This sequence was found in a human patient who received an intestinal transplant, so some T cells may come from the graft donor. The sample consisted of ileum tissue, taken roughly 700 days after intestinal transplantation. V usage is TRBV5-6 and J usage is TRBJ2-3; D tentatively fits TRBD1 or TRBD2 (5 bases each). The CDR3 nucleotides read TGTGCCAGCTGGGGGTTCACAGATACGCAGTATTTT. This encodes CASWGFTDTQYF.